The 20 T cell receptor beta chains below all came from one sample that was sequenced in a study of cytomegalovirus exposure and HLA in healthy donors (dated by TCRdb to about 2017). The library was made by the immunoSEQ multiplex PCR assay. A mixture of 60 forward primers for TCR Vbeta segments and 13 reverse primers for TCR Jbeta segments was used in the multiplex PCR. Here the immuneACCESS table is served through TCRdb, limited to in-frame sequences with V and J called. Missing clones are a known gap in these copies; in checked studies unresolved V genes cover under half, and the rest lacks a known reason. The sample table shows 160,000 or so clones, and 75% to 85% are seen once. The top ten hold 13% of the sample. Sequenced input: PBMCs. The receptors originated from a woman between 45 and 65 years old in good health and CMV-seronegative.

J is TRBJ1-1 and V is TRBV19; tentative D call: TRBD1 (5 bases). The CDR3 totals 15 residues. The V gene lost 0 bases and the J gene lost 8 bases, with 16 bases spanning the gap. Looked up from germline, CDR1 is LNHDA and CDR2 is SQIVND (reference sequence). The CDR3 DNA sequence: TGTGCCAGTAGTATAGATCGGGGGTCGCGGGTAGAAGCTTTCTTT. Amino acid sequence: CASSIDRGSRVEAFF. The full variable domain, its missing parts supplied by reference TRBV19 and TRBJ1-1, is DGGITQSPKYLFRKEGQNVTLSCEQNLNHDAMYWYRQDPGQGLRLIYYSQIVNDFQKGDIAEGYSVSREKKESFPLTVTSAQKNPTAFYLCASSIDRGSRVEAFFGQGTRLTVV.

This sequence joins TRBV9 and TRBJ2-7; the match to TRBD2 covers 7 bases. CDR1 and CDR2 (germline): SGDLS, YYNGEE. V shed 0 bases and J 2 bases; nucleotides not matched to a gene: 5. The CDR3 covers 15 residues. CDR3 amino acids: CASSVGGGGPYEQYF. The CDR3 nucleotides are TGTGCCAGCAGCGTAGGGGGGGGAGGGCCCTACGAGCAGTACTTC.

The chain carries TRBV19 and TRBJ1-1; 8 nucleotides agree with TRBD1. Germline loops: CDR1 LNHDA, CDR2 SQIVND (reference sequence). This CDR3 contains 14 residues. V lost 6 bases to trimming and J lost 7 bases; unmatched junction nucleotides: 10. The CDR3 DNA follows: TGTGCCAGTAGCATTCCGGACAGGGCCTTTGAAGCTTTCTTT. This encodes CASSIPDRAFEAFF.

This sequence joins TRBV4-1 and TRBJ1-1; 7 nucleotides line up with TRBD1. V trimming: 3 bases; J trimming: 4 bases; junction bases outside the gene matches: 5. This CDR3 is built from 14 residues. The germline V gene has CDR1 MGHRA and CDR2 YSYEKL. For the CDR3, the DNA is TGCGCCAGCAGCCACAGACAGGGTTCCACTGAAGCTTTCTTT. As protein: CASSHRQGSTEAFF.

The chain couples TRBV5-8 to TRBJ1-4; 9 positions agree with TRBD1. There are 16 residues in the CDR3. Trimming removed 4 bases from V and 8 bases from J; junction bases left unmatched: 12. The germline gives CDR1 SGHTS, CDR2 YDEGEE. CDR3: CASSRGQGNVWEKLFF. CDR3 nucleotides: TGTGCCAGCAGCAGAGGACAGGGGAATGTTTGGGAAAAACTGTTTTTT.

The chain is built from TRBV18 and TRBJ2-7, with D perhaps matching TRBD1 (6 bases). V lost 5 bases, J lost 0 bases, and 11 bases lay in between. The germline V gene encodes CDR1 KGHSH and CDR2 LQKENI. This CDR3 region has 14 residues. The CDR3 DNA sequence: TGTGCCAGCTCAGTGGGGACAAACTCCTACGAGCAGTACTTC. This translates into CASSVGTNSYEQYF.

As regards this clone: Different DNA sequences within this sample yield the same CDR3. The chain couples TRBV11-2 to TRBJ1-2; 9 bases match TRBD1. CDR3 length: 15 amino acids. The J segment lost 5 bases and the V segment lost 0 bases, leaving 4 bases of the junction unmatched. CDR1 SGHAT and CDR2 FQNNGV come from the germline V gene. Written as DNA, the CDR3 is TGTGCCAGCAGCTTAGAGGGACAGGGTGGATATGGCTACACCTTC. Translating it yields CASSLEGQGGYGYTF.

The chain recombines TRBV28 with TRBJ1-1; TRBD1 might be the D (5 bases). Trimming took 2 bases from V and 7 from J, leaving 11 bases between them. Germline lookup yields CDR1 MDHEN and CDR2 SYDVKM. The CDR3 runs 13 residues. The chain's CDR3 is CASSLKGAGEAFF. The CDR3 DNA is TGTGCCAGCAGTTTAAAAGGGGCTGGTGAAGCTTTCTTT.

This chain joins TRBV9 and TRBJ2-7; D is perhaps TRBD2 (7 bases). The CDR3 runs to 15 residues. V shed 4 bases and J shed 4 bases, with 18 bases lying between them. Germline V CDR1 and CDR2: SGDLS, YYNGEE. CDR3 sequence reads: CASSPGAGVGYEQYF. DNA for the CDR3: TGTGCCAGCAGCCCAGGGGCGGGAGTGGGATACGAGCAGTACTTC.

The V call is TRBV7-9, the J call TRBJ1-3; TRBD1 agrees at 7 bases. The CDR3 length is 15 residues. From germline, CDR1 is SEHNR and CDR2 FQNEAQ (reference sequence). V trimming: 4 bases; J trimming: 0 bases; junction bases outside the gene matches: 3. The CDR3 reads CASSSDRSSGNTIYF. The DNA for the CDR3 is TGTGCCAGCAGCTCGGACAGGAGCTCTGGAAACACCATATATTTT.

The CDR3 protein is CAWSVSGAGYEQYF. The CDR3 nucleotides are TGTGCCTGGAGTGTATCAGGGGCGGGCTACGAGCAGTACTTC. The gene calls are TRBV30 and TRBJ2-7; TRBD1 is a possible D gene (6 bases). Trimming pared 0 bases from V and 3 bases from J, leaving 12 bases between. The CDR3 sequence is 14 residues long. CDR1 is GTSNPN, CDR2 SVGIG, per germline (reference sequence).

This chain joins TRBV6-5 and TRBJ2-7; 7 bases match TRBD2. CDR1 is MNHEY and CDR2 is SVGAGI in the germline V gene. The CDR3 spans 14 residues. V gave up 2 bases and J gave up 5 bases; unmatched junction bases: 6. CDR3 coding DNA: TGTGCCAGCAGTTACCTCGGGGGGATCAACGAGCAGTACTTC. It is translated as CASSYLGGINEQYF.

V usage is TRBV5-6 and J usage is TRBJ2-4; no clear D. The CDR3 consists of 12 residues. V was pared by 0 bases and J by 9 bases, with 7 bases between. Germline assignment: CDR1 SGHDT and CDR2 YYEEEE. CDR3 sequence: CASSLAKSIQYF. The CDR3 region has the DNA TGTGCCAGCAGCTTGGCGAAGAGCATTCAGTACTTC.

The rearrangement links TRBV6-5 to TRBJ2-6; 8 bases match TRBD1. Unmatched junction bases numbered 5, after V lost 10 bases and J lost 3 bases. Germline CDR1 reads MNHEY; CDR2 reads SVGAGI. The CDR3 loop spans 14 amino acids. The CDR3 spells CATRQGYGANVLTF. DNA for the CDR3: TGTGCCACCCGACAGGGGTATGGGGCCAACGTCCTGACTTTC.

Here the CDR3 reads CASSFYRGRTDTQYF. The CDR3 DNA reads TGTGCCAGCAGTTTTTACAGGGGAAGGACAGATACGCAGTATTTT. The chain carries TRBV28 and TRBJ2-3; 7 positions match TRBD1. The V gene end was trimmed by 3 bases and the J gene end by 3 bases; junction bases not matched to a gene: 6. The CDR3 contains 15 residues. From germline, CDR1 is MDHEN and CDR2 SYDVKM.

This rearrangement joins TRBV5-4 to TRBJ2-5, with 7 bases fitting TRBD2. Germline loops: CDR1 SGHNT, CDR2 YYREEE (reference sequence). The CDR3 runs 17 residues. The J segment lost 5 bases and the V segment lost 4 bases, leaving 17 bases of the junction unmatched. Here the CDR3 reads CASSPTLGGLLEETQYF. As DNA, the CDR3 is TGTGCCAGCAGCCCCACTTTGGGAGGGCTATTAGAGGAGACCCAGTACTTC.

This rearrangement joins TRBV29-1 to TRBJ2-1; no firm D call. In germline, CDR1 is SQVTM, CDR2 ANQGSEA. CDR3 size: 17 residues. The V end was cut by 7 bases, the J end by 0 bases, with 22 bases between. The CDR3 sequence is CSALSPKTSSSYNEQFF. In nucleotides, the CDR3 is TGCAGCGCCCTCAGTCCGAAAACGTCAAGCTCCTACAATGAGCAGTTCTTC.

The CDR3 sequence: CASRRWDTSEAFF. The DNA of the CDR3 is TGTGCCAGTAGAAGATGGGACACCTCTGAAGCTTTCTTT. J is TRBJ1-1 and V is TRBV5-4, with D possibly matching TRBD1 (6 bases). Germline V CDR1 and CDR2: SGHNT, YYREEE (reference sequence). The CDR3 totals 13 residues. V was shortened by 8 bases and J by 6 bases, with 17 bases between the two germline ends.

This chain connects TRBV18 to TRBJ2-5; TRBD1 matches 8 bases. V shed 6 bases, J shed 0 bases, and the junction held 15 bases outside the gene matches. Germline CDR1 reads KGHSH; CDR2 reads LQKENI. The CDR3 length is 18 residues. The CDR3 DNA reads as TGTGCCAGCTCCATGCGGCCAGGGGGCCTTTTGTACCAAGAGACCCAGTACTTC. Protein product: CASSMRPGGLLYQETQYF.

This chain connects TRBV19 to TRBJ2-7; 10 bases fit TRBD1. V shed 4 bases, J shed 5 bases, and the junction held 5 bases outside the gene matches. Looked up from germline, CDR1 is LNHDA and CDR2 is SQIVND (reference sequence). This CDR3 spans 14 amino acids. CDR3 residues: CASSRQGARNEQYF. The CDR3 DNA sequence: TGTGCCAGTAGTAGACAGGGGGCGCGAAACGAGCAGTACTTC.